This is a list of T cell receptor beta chains from one sample in a study of blood T cell repertoires in COVID-19. Some clones are missing from TCRdb's copy, which holds only in-frame ones; the method was immunoSEQ multiplex PCR. The sample carries about 170,000 clones, roughly 80% recorded once. Sample: peripheral blood. These TCRs come from a man between 70 and 80 years old with acute or convalescent COVID-19. The CDR3 runs from the conserved cysteine through the conserved F or W. Each record gives: V gene, CDR3 length, D gene, clone size, J gene, CDR3 protein, CDR3 DNA. A D gene is named only where the DNA matches it firmly. Clone size appears in some rows only: once, few, many, or a class for an expanded clone.

>TRBV3-1/TRBV3-2|14|.|.|TRBJ2-7
CASSPTLGSYEQYF
TGTGCCAGCAGCCCGACTTTGGGCTCCTACGAGCAGTACTTC
>TRBV19|12|TRBD2|.|TRBJ2-7
CASSAGVGEQYF
TGTGCCAGTTCAGCGGGGGTAGGGGAGCAGTACTTC
>TRBV24-1|20|TRBD2|.|TRBJ2-3
CATSGHEGVFWEGGTDTQYF
TGTGCCACCAGTGGCCACGAAGGGGTTTTCTGGGAGGGTGGCACAGATACGCAGTATTTT
>TRBV6-5|14|.|.|TRBJ2-1
CASRGRTAYNEQFF
TGTGCCAGCAGGGGCCGGACAGCCTACAATGAGCAGTTCTTC
>TRBV12-3/TRBV12-4|12|.|.|TRBJ2-5
CASKGIGETQYF
TGTGCCAGCAAGGGGATAGGGGAGACCCAGTACTTC
>TRBV7-3|13|TRBD1|.|TRBJ2-2
CASSPQGTGELFF
TGTGCCAGCAGCCCACAGGGGACCGGGGAGCTGTTTTTT
>TRBV9|15|.|.|TRBJ1-4
CASSVGTSQNEKLFF
TGTGCCAGCAGCGTGGGGACAAGCCAGAATGAAAAACTGTTTTTT
>TRBV4-3|18|TRBD1|.|TRBJ1-4
CASSQETGGGSMAEKLFF
TGCGCCAGCAGCCAAGAAACAGGGGGTGGGAGTATGGCTGAAAAACTGTTTTTT
>TRBV2|13|.|.|TRBJ2-7
CAWRQGMAYEQYF
TGTGCCTGGCGGCAGGGAATGGCCTACGAGCAGTACTTC
>TRBV7-8|14|.|.|TRBJ2-2
CASNRQVNTGELFF
TGTGCCAGCAACCGACAGGTTAACACCGGGGAGCTGTTTTTT
>TRBV5-6|17|.|.|TRBJ2-6
CASSVPGTISGANVLTF
TGTGCCAGCAGCGTCCCCGGGACAATATCTGGGGCCAACGTCCTGACTTTC
>TRBV7-2|13|.|few|TRBJ2-1
CASSLQGVELQFF
TGTGCCAGCAGCTTGCAAGGAGTAGAACTGCAGTTCTTC
>TRBV5-5|12|.|.|TRBJ2-5
CASSSEWETQYF
TGTGCCAGCTCGAGCGAATGGGAGACCCAGTACTTC
>TRBV2|13|.|.|TRBJ2-5
CASSVGGGETQYF
TGTGCCAGCAGTGTGGGAGGGGGAGAGACCCAGTACTTC
>TRBV28|15|.|.|TRBJ2-1
CASSPRLGRSNEQFF
TGTGCCAGCAGCCCCAGACTAGGGCGGTCGAATGAGCAGTTCTTC
>TRBV7-2|16|TRBD2|few|TRBJ2-5
CASSPKAPTSGETQYF
TGTGCCAGCAGCCCCAAGGCCCCGACTAGCGGGGAGACCCAGTACTTC
>TRBV5-1|14|.|.|TRBJ1-1
CASSLWGQSTEAFF
TGCGCCAGCAGCTTGTGGGGGCAGAGCACTGAAGCTTTCTTT
>TRBV19|13|TRBD1|.|TRBJ1-2
CASSMGTGYGYTF
TGTGCCAGTAGTATGGGGACAGGCTATGGCTACACCTTC
>TRBV5-1|15|.|.|TRBJ2-1
CASSFSGGVGNEQFF
TGCGCCAGCAGCTTTTCCGGAGGGGTTGGCAATGAGCAGTTCTTC
>TRBV21-1|15|.|.|TRBJ2-4
CASSTRGQGKNIQYF
TGTGCCAGCAGCACTAGGGGGCAAGGCAAAAACATTCAGTACTTC
>TRBV11-3|15|.|.|TRBJ1-1
CASSLGGQMNTEAFF
TGTGCCAGCAGCTTAGGAGGACAGATGAACACTGAAGCTTTCTTT
>TRBV6-5|14|.|.|TRBJ1-1
CASTYRRGNTEAFF
TGTGCCAGCACCTACCGGCGGGGGAACACTGAAGCTTTCTTT
>TRBV12-3/TRBV12-4|12|.|.|TRBJ2-5
CASRVGGETQYF
TGTGCCAGCAGAGTTGGGGGGGAGACCCAGTACTTC
>TRBV18|14|.|.|TRBJ1-3
CASSPPRGGNTIYF
TGTGCCAGCTCACCCCCTCGGGGGGGAAACACCATATATTTT
>TRBV4-3|17|TRBD2|.|TRBJ2-7
CASSQGSLAGGSYEQYF
TGCGCCAGCAGCCAAGGGTCCCTAGCGGGAGGATCTTACGAGCAGTACTTC
>TRBV12-3/TRBV12-4|11|.|.|TRBJ1-3
CASETGNTIYF
TGTGCCAGCGAGACTGGAAACACCATATATTTT
>TRBV5-4|17|TRBD2|once|TRBJ2-3
CASSSLSGGPSTDTQYF
TGTGCCAGCAGCTCGTTAAGCGGGGGACCTAGCACAGATACGCAGTATTTT
>TRBV30|16|.|.|TRBJ1-1
CAWSVRGGVMNTEAFF
TGTGCCTGGAGTGTCCGGGGGGGGGTAATGAACACTGAAGCTTTCTTT
>TRBV7-2|15|.|.|TRBJ2-3
CASRLTGDSTDTQYF
TGTGCCAGCCGATTGACGGGAGACAGCACAGATACGCAGTATTTT
>TRBV29-1|15|.|.|TRBJ2-1
CSVSPNRELYNEQFF
TGCAGCGTTTCCCCCAACAGGGAATTGTACAATGAGCAGTTCTTC
>TRBV3-1/TRBV3-2|14|TRBD2|.|TRBJ2-5
CASSHTSAQETQYF
TGTGCCAGCAGCCACACTAGCGCCCAAGAGACCCAGTACTTC
>TRBV23-1|19|.|few|TRBJ2-2
CASSDRGLDAGANTGELFF
TGCGCCAGCAGTGACAGGGGACTGGACGCGGGGGCCAACACCGGGGAGCTGTTTTTT
>TRBV7-9|16|TRBD2|.|TRBJ2-3
CASSPWTSGSPDTQYF
TGTGCCAGCAGCCCCTGGACTAGCGGGAGCCCAGATACGCAGTATTTT
>TRBV28|14|TRBD1|once|TRBJ1-4
CASGRDRRNEKLFF
TGTGCCAGCGGCCGGGACAGACGTAATGAAAAACTGTTTTTT
>TRBV2|16|TRBD1|once|TRBJ1-4
CASSERRGRGNEKLFF
TGTGCCAGCAGTGAAAGGAGGGGGCGGGGTAATGAAAAACTGTTTTTT
>TRBV28|14|TRBD1|many|TRBJ1-5
CASSRDRGNQPQHF
TGTGCCAGCAGCCGGGACAGGGGTAATCAGCCCCAGCATTTT
>TRBV7-2|16|.|once|TRBJ1-3
CASSLVGGLTGNTIYF
TGTGCCAGCAGCTTAGTGGGGGGTTTAACCGGAAACACCATATATTTT
>TRBV5-4|16|.|.|TRBJ2-1
CASSEGLTMSSSSSFF
.
>TRBV7-8|14|.|.|TRBJ1-1
CASSLPREGTEAFF
TGTGCCAGCAGCTTACCCAGGGAGGGCACTGAAGCTTTCTTT
>TRBV5-1|14|.|.|TRBJ2-7
CASARTTRTYEQYF
TGCGCCAGCGCAAGGACTACCAGGACCTACGAGCAGTACTTC
>TRBV30|17|TRBD2|.|TRBJ2-1
CAWSVRKAGGPNNEQFF
TGTGCCTGGAGTGTCAGAAAGGCGGGAGGGCCTAACAATGAGCAGTTCTTC
>TRBV4-2|16|TRBD2|few|TRBJ2-5
CASSQGTGGGQETQYF
TGTGCCAGCAGCCAAGGTACGGGAGGGGGCCAAGAGACCCAGTACTTC
>TRBV2|12|.|.|TRBJ2-3
CASSGQGNTQYF
TGTGCCAGCAGTGGGCAGGGGAATACGCAGTATTTT
>TRBV19|12|.|.|TRBJ1-2
CASSVREHGYTF
TGTGCCAGTTCTGTAAGGGAGCATGGCTACACCTTC
>TRBV5-1|14|.|.|TRBJ2-5
CASSLDRVEETQYF
TGCGCCAGCAGCTTGGACAGGGTCGAAGAGACCCAGTACTTC
>TRBV19|20|.|.|TRBJ1-1
CASSIDVYADSQRALPEAFF
TGTGCCAGTAGTATAGATGTTTACGCGGACAGCCAACGGGCCCTCCCTGAAGCTTTCTTT
>TRBV6-5|14|TRBD1|.|TRBJ2-7
CATTGQGVVGEQYF
TGTGCCACCACCGGACAGGGAGTAGTGGGCGAGCAGTACTTC
>TRBV4-1|15|.|once|TRBJ2-1
CASSQEAGQGREQFF
TGCGCCAGCAGCCAGGAAGCAGGGCAGGGTAGGGAGCAGTTCTTC
>TRBV3-1/TRBV3-2|16|TRBD2|many|TRBJ2-3
CASSQLLAGGLDTQYF
TGTGCCAGCAGCCAACTACTAGCGGGAGGACTAGATACGCAGTATTTT
>TRBV28|15|.|.|TRBJ2-2
CASRLDGTRTGELFF
TGTGCCAGCAGGCTCGACGGTACTAGAACCGGGGAGCTGTTTTTT
>TRBV12-3/TRBV12-4|13|.|.|TRBJ1-5
CASSQGLNQPQHF
TGTGCCAGCAGTCAGGGGCTCAATCAGCCCCAGCATTTT